These T cell receptor beta chains were read from a single sample in a study of response to subunit inactivated influenza vaccine. Via MiXCR, TCRdb re-called the RT-PCR reads, giving one row per CDR3 protein. In the table there are 800,000 to 1,000,000 distinct CDR3 sequences, 20% to 25% of which are singletons. The sequenced sample was PBMCs from blood, obtained more than 4 days after vaccination. These receptors all come from a man aged 50 to 60 who received an inactivated influenza vaccine. The CDR3 runs from the conserved cysteine through the conserved F or W. A D gene is named only where the DNA matches it firmly. The size field is filled for only some rows; it gives once, few, many or a size class.

clone size	D gene	V gene	J gene	CDR3 protein	CDR3 DNA
-	-	TRBV5-1	TRBJ2-2	CASSFYNTGELFF	TGCGCCAGCAGCTTTTATAACACCGGGGAGCTGTTTTTT
-	TRBD1	TRBV7-9	TRBJ2-3	CASSGDSLPTDTQYF	TGTGCCAGCAGCGGGGACAGCCTTCCCACAGATACGCAGTATTTT
-	-	TRBV2	TRBJ1-4	CASSEQAGLNEKLFF	TGTGCCAGCAGTGAACAGGCAGGCCTTAATGAAAAACTGTTTTTT
few	-	TRBV7-3	TRBJ2-3	CASSLNRVTDTQYF	TGTGCCAGCAGCTTGAACAGGGTAACAGATACGCAGTATTTT
few	-	TRBV20-1	TRBJ2-7	CSALFPDSYEQYF	TGCAGTGCCCTCTTCCCGGACAGCTACGAGCAGTACTTC
once	-	TRBV3-1	TRBJ1-3	CASSQARSGRSGNTIYF	TGTGCCAGCAGCCAAGCTCGTTCAGGCCGCTCTGGAAACACCATATATTTT
few	-	TRBV6-5	TRBJ2-1	CASSYASSSYNEQFF	TGTGCCAGCAGTTACGCGTCGAGCTCCTACAATGAGCAGTTCTTC
-	-	TRBV5-1	TRBJ2-5	CASSLLSGSRETQYF	TGCGCCAGCAGCTTACTCTCGGGTAGTCGGGAGACCCAGTACTTC
many	-	TRBV10-3	TRBJ1-1	CAISESRGHTF	TGTGCCATCAGTGAGTCGAGAGGGCACACATTT
-	-	TRBV3-1	TRBJ2-1	CASSLVLNRNEQFF	TGTGCCAGCTCTCTAGTCCTAAACCGAAATGAGCAGTTCTTC
few	TRBD1	TRBV11-2	TRBJ2-6	CASSLDLQGARSGANVLTF	TGTGCCAGCAGCTTAGATCTACAGGGGGCAAGGTCTGGGGCCAACGTCCTGACTTTC
few	-	TRBV20-1	TRBJ1-4	CSARPLQGTNEKLFF	TGCAGTGCTAGACCCCTCCAGGGGACTAATGAAAAACTGTTTTTT
-	TRBD2	TRBV6-4	TRBJ2-2	CASILQRDNTGELFF	TGTGCCAGCATCCTCCAGCGGGATAACACCGGGGAGCTGTTTTTT
-	-	TRBV7-2	TRBJ2-7	CASSLRAISGEQYF	TGTGCCAGCAGCTTACGCGCGATTTCGGGCGAGCAGTACTTC
-	TRBD1	TRBV7-8	TRBJ2-1	CASSSTGDRGTNEQFF	TGTGCCAGCAGCTCGACGGGGGACAGGGGTACCAATGAGCAGTTCTTC
-	TRBD2	TRBV12-3/TRBV12-4	TRBJ2-3	CASSLMGLATDTQYF	TGTGCCAGCAGTTTAATGGGACTAGCAACAGATACGCAGTATTTT
-	-	TRBV12-3/TRBV12-4	TRBJ2-7	CASTTLARGSIYEQYF	TGTGCCAGCACCACCCTGGCCCGGGGGTCAATCTACGAGCAGTACTTC
few	-	TRBV4-2	TRBJ1-1	CASSQGTGEQKAFF	TGTGCCAGCAGCCAAGGAACCGGAGAGCAAAAAGCTTTCTTT
-	-	TRBV7-9	TRBJ2-3	CASSFLDGGSTDTQYF	TGTGCCAGCAGCTTCCTCGATGGAGGGAGCACAGATACGCAGTATTTT
-	-	TRBV12-3/TRBV12-4	TRBJ1-2	CASSWGRTNYGYTF	TGTGCCAGCAGTTGGGGGCGGACCAACTATGGCTACACCTTC
few	TRBD2	TRBV7-2	TRBJ2-5	CASSWVAGEETQYF	TGTGCCAGCAGCTGGGTGGCGGGGGAAGAGACCCAGTACTTC
few	-	TRBV5-1	TRBJ2-5	CASSMSQGPQETQYF	TGCGCCAGCAGCATGAGCCAGGGACCTCAAGAGACCCAGTACTTC
few	-	TRBV10-3	TRBJ2-5	CAISDPGGKKETQYF	TGTGCCATCAGTGACCCGGGTGGAAAGAAAGAGACCCAGTACTTC
-	-	TRBV12-3/TRBV12-4	TRBJ1-1	CASRLGGWNTEAFF	TGTGCCAGCAGATTGGGGGGCTGGAACACTGAAGCTTTCTTT
-	-	TRBV10-3	TRBJ1-5	CAISAGSDQPQHF	TGTGCCATCAGTGCTGGTTCAGATCAGCCCCAGCATTTT
-	-	TRBV5-1	TRBJ2-3	CASSSGDNTDTQYF	TGCGCCAGCAGCTCGGGGGACAACACAGATACGCAGTATTTT